This is a list of T cell receptor beta chains from one sample in a study of a mutant IDH1 vaccine in newly diagnosed glioma. Sequencing was performed with immunoSEQ multiplex PCR; in TCRdb, only in-frame clones are kept and a portion is missing. The repertoire consists of over 55,000 clones, with about nine tenths occurring once and the leading ten covering roughly 1.9%. Antigens for these TCRs are unknown. The source material was PBMCs, sampled from a glioma patient whose treatment included an IDH1 peptide vaccine. The receptors shown here come from a middle-aged man with glioma. Both conserved end residues are part of each CDR3. The order of the fields is D gene, clone size, V gene, J gene, CDR3 DNA, CDR3 protein. A D gene is named only where the DNA matches it firmly. Not every row has a clone size; where given, it reads once, few, many or a size class.

NA	NA	TRBV2	TRBJ1-1	TGTGCCAGCAGTGAGTACGGGGGCGCGGACACTGAAGCTTTCTTT	CASSEYGGADTEAFF
TRBD2	NA	TRBV28	TRBJ2-1	TGTGCCAGCGGGAGCGGGAGGGCCTCCGCGTACAATGAGCAGTTCTTC	CASGSGRASAYNEQFF
TRBD1	NA	TRBV6-1	TRBJ1-4	TGTGCCAGCAGTGGTGACAGGGCTAATGAAAAACTGTTTTTT	CASSGDRANEKLFF
NA	NA	TRBV29-1	TRBJ1-1	TGCAGCGTTAAGGTCCTGGCTGAAGCTTTCTTT	CSVKVLAEAFF
NA	NA	TRBV6-5	TRBJ1-1	TGTGCCAGCAGACGGTCGGGGGCTGGGGGCACTGAAGCTTTCTTT	CASRRSGAGGTEAFF
NA	NA	TRBV5-1	TRBJ2-3	TGCGCCAGCAGCTTGGCAGGGAGCACAGATACGCAGTATTTT	CASSLAGSTDTQYF
NA	NA	TRBV7-3	TRBJ2-1	TGTGCCAGCGCCTTAGGGTCCTACAATGAGCAGTTCTTC	CASALGSYNEQFF
NA	NA	TRBV6-5	TRBJ1-1	TGTGCCAGCAGGGCTCCGGGACAGAACACTGAAGCTTTCTTT	CASRAPGQNTEAFF
NA	NA	TRBV4-3	TRBJ2-7	TGCGCCAGCAGCCCTCGACTAGAGGCTTTTGTAGAGGCGCAGTACTTC	CASSPRLEAFVEAQYF
TRBD1	once	TRBV28	TRBJ1-1	TGTGCCAGCAGCCGACCGGACAGGGAAAGAGCTTTCTTT	CASSRPDRERAFF
NA	NA	TRBV4-2	TRBJ2-5	TGTGCCAGCAGCGATCTAACCGGGAGAACCCAGTACTTC	CASSDLTGRTQYF
NA	NA	TRBV4-3	TRBJ2-7	TGCGCCAGCAGCCAAGATACGCGACAGAGAGCGGACGAGCAGTACTTC	CASSQDTRQRADEQYF
NA	NA	TRBV6-5	TRBJ2-1	TGTGCCAGCCAGCTCGGAAATGAGCAGTTCTTC	CASQLGNEQFF
NA	NA	TRBV6-5	TRBJ2-1	TGTGCCAGCAGCCCCTCCCGGCTTGTGAATGAGCAGTTCTTC	CASSPSRLVNEQFF
NA	NA	TRBV5-5	TRBJ2-7	TGTGCCAGCAGCTTTCTTCTAGCGAGCTTCCTCTACGAGCAGTACTTC	CASSFLLASFLYEQYF
TRBD2	once	TRBV7-2	TRBJ2-7	TGTGCCAGCAGCTTAGACCCGCCCGGACTAGCGGGCTACTACGAGCAGTACTTC	CASSLDPPGLAGYYEQYF
NA	once	TRBV28	TRBJ1-1	TGTGCCAGCAGTTCCCCATGGTTCTTT	CASSSPWFF
NA	once	TRBV27	TRBJ1-4	TGTGCCAGCAGTCGTCTCGGGGAGGTAACTAATGAAAAACTGTTTTTT	CASSRLGEVTNEKLFF
NA	NA	TRBV9	TRBJ2-7	TGTGCCAGCAGCGTAGACGCGGGGTACGAGCAGTACTTC	CASSVDAGYEQYF
TRBD2	NA	TRBV4-3	TRBJ2-1	TGCGCCAGCAGCCAAGATCCCCCCTCAGCGGGAGGTTGGGATGAGCAGTTCTTC	CASSQDPPSAGGWDEQFF
NA	NA	TRBV28	TRBJ1-2	TGTGCCAGCAGTTTATGGGCAGGGAACTATGGCTACACCTTC	CASSLWAGNYGYTF
NA	NA	TRBV21-1	TRBJ1-1	TGTGCCAACGAACCGGGACAGGGAACCTTTAACACTGAAGCTTTCTTT	CANEPGQGTFNTEAFF
NA	NA	TRBV7-8	TRBJ2-6	TGTGCCAGCAGCCCCAGCTCTGGGGCCAACGTCCTGACTTTC	CASSPSSGANVLTF
NA	once	TRBV2	TRBJ1-5	TGTGCCAGCAGTCCAGAGGGCAATCAGCCCCAGCATTTT	CASSPEGNQPQHF
NA	NA	TRBV5-6	TRBJ1-3	TGTGCCAGCAGCTTGCTGGGCTCTGGAAACACCATATATTTT	CASSLLGSGNTIYF
NA	NA	TRBV28	TRBJ1-5	TGTGCCAGCAGAAACTATCAGCCCCAGCATTTT	CASRNYQPQHF
NA	once	TRBV2	TRBJ2-7	TGTGCCAGCAGGGAAGATGGAGGGCCCCCTTCCTACGAGCAGTACTTC	CASREDGGPPSYEQYF
NA	few	TRBV5-4	TRBJ1-4	TGTGCCAGCAGCAACGGGGCCAGGGCCGGGGAAAAACTGTTTTTT	CASSNGARAGEKLFF
NA	NA	TRBV5-8	TRBJ1-3	TGTGCCAGCAGCTTGGTCCACACCATATATTTT	CASSLVHTIYF
NA	few	TRBV11-2	TRBJ1-2	TGTGCCAGCAGCTTAGAAGGGGATGGCTACACCTTC	CASSLEGDGYTF
NA	NA	TRBV6-5	TRBJ2-1	TGTGCCAGCAGCCCGGGCGTTGGCTACAATGAGCAGTTCTTC	CASSPGVGYNEQFF
TRBD2	NA	TRBV6-4	TRBJ2-2	TGTGCCAGCAGTGGTAGCGGGGTAAGGACCGGGGAGCTGTTTTTT	CASSGSGVRTGELFF
NA	NA	TRBV19	TRBJ1-1	TGTGCCAGTAGTTTGGGGGCGGGCACTGAAGCTTTCTTT	CASSLGAGTEAFF
NA	NA	TRBV4-1	TRBJ2-2	TGCGCCAGCAGCCAAGCCGTCGGAAGCCACAGGGTTGACGGCACCGGGGAGCTGTTTTTT	CASSQAVGSHRVDGTGELFF
TRBD1	NA	TRBV5-4	TRBJ2-1	TGTGCCAGCAGCTTGGCCTCGTTACAGGGGGCTGAGCAGTTCTTC	CASSLASLQGAEQFF
NA	NA	TRBV9	TRBJ1-5	TGTGCCAGCAGCGGAATGGGGGGGAATCAGCCCCAGCATTTT	CASSGMGGNQPQHF
TRBD1	NA	TRBV6-1	TRBJ2-1	TGTGCCAGCAGTGAAGTAGGGGGCCCACTGGGGCAGTTCTTC	CASSEVGGPLGQFF
NA	NA	TRBV4-3	TRBJ2-1	TGCGCCAGCAGCCAAGATTCAGGTAGCAATGAGCAGTTCTTC	CASSQDSGSNEQFF
NA	NA	TRBV7-8	TRBJ2-1	TGTGCCAGCAGCTTAGTTGGTGGGGGGGCCACAAATGAGCAGTTCTTC	CASSLVGGGATNEQFF
NA	NA	TRBV28	TRBJ1-2	TGTGCCAGCAGTCCCCCCCGTGGGGGGTATAACTATGGCTACACCTTC	CASSPPRGGYNYGYTF
TRBD1	NA	TRBV5-8	TRBJ1-2	TGTGCCAGCAGCCTACCCTTGGACAGGGTGAGATCCTATGGCTACACCTTC	CASSLPLDRVRSYGYTF
TRBD1	NA	TRBV7-2	TRBJ2-7	TGTGCCAGCAGCTTGGTGGCGGGACAGGGTTTATACGAGCAGTACTTC	CASSLVAGQGLYEQYF
TRBD1	NA	TRBV19	TRBJ1-1	TGTGCCAGTAGTAAAACAGGGGACCTTGAAGCTTTCTTT	CASSKTGDLEAFF
TRBD1	NA	TRBV6-6	TRBJ2-5	TGTGCCAGCAGTTCCATCCGGGACAGAGACCTAGAGATCCAGTACTTC	CASSSIRDRDLEIQYF
TRBD1	NA	TRBV19	TRBJ1-5	TGTGCCAGTAGTATAGATTGGGACAGGGGCAATCAGCCCCAGCATTTT	CASSIDWDRGNQPQHF
NA	NA	TRBV7-3	TRBJ2-6	TGTGCCAGCGGCTCTGGGGCCAACGTCCTGACTTTC	CASGSGANVLTF
NA	NA	TRBV19	TRBJ1-5	TGTGCCAGTAGTATTTGGGGGCCGCCTCAGCCCCAGCATTTT	CASSIWGPPQPQHF
TRBD2	NA	TRBV28	TRBJ2-2	TGTGCCAGCAGTTCTCCGGGGGGAGAGACGAACACCGGGGAGCTGTTTTTT	CASSSPGGETNTGELFF
TRBD2	few	TRBV7-2	TRBJ2-7	TGTGCCAGCAGCTTAGACCTAGCGGGAGACTACGAGCAGTACTTC	CASSLDLAGDYEQYF
NA	NA	TRBV9	TRBJ2-5	TGTGCCAGCAGCGTTTCCACCGTAGTCGAGACCCAGTACTTC	CASSVSTVVETQYF
NA	once	TRBV5-6	TRBJ1-2	TGTGCCAGCAGCTTGGTTGGGGCCCCGGAGGACTATGGCTACACCTTC	CASSLVGAPEDYGYTF
NA	NA	TRBV7-9	TRBJ1-1	TGTGCCAGCAGCTGGGGGACACCTTTCTTT	CASSWGTPFF